This T cell receptor (beta chain) came from a study of vaccination and CD4 T cells after COVID-19. This clonotype has just a few counts. Its antigen is not known. The Oncomine TCR Beta short-read assay sequenced DNA from cultured CD4+ T cells. TCRdb ran MiXCR on the PCR reads and lists one entry per CDR3 protein. The table has around 23,000 distinct CDR3 sequences, about 33% seen once; the top ten hold approximately 10%. This CDR3 comprises 14 residues. Germline V CDR1 and CDR2: SEHNR, FQNEAQ (reference sequence). V was pared by 4 bases and J by 3 bases, with 4 bases of the junction left unmatched. Time point given: late sampling 161 to 241 days after vaccination in three convalescent patients. Documented treatment: approximately nine-day PBMC culture with coronavirus spike peptide pools or control peptides (ViraFEST assay).

The material sequenced was CD4+ T cells from blood, cultured in vitro, taken about 7 months after SARS-CoV-2 vaccination. This sequence joins TRBV7-9 and TRBJ1-2; TRBD1 agrees at 8 bases. This TCR derives from a human donor who had recovered from COVID-19. The CDR3 region has the DNA TGTGCCAGCAGCTCGACAGGGGATCACTATGGCTACACCTTC. It encodes CASSSTGDHYGYTF.